This is a list of T cell receptor beta chains from one sample in a study of OX40 agonist ivuxolimab in advanced cancers. Here immunoSEQ multiplex PCR was the method, and the copy in TCRdb shows in-frame clones only, minus some. This sample has some 90,000 clones, with around 87% found just once. Specimen: CD4+ or CD8+ T cells sorted from blood, collected in a trial of the OX40 agonist ivuxolimab. The source is an adult with an advanced solid tumor such as melanoma, head and neck, liver or kidney cancer. CDR3s include the opening cysteine and the closing phenylalanine or tryptophan. The D gene is left open where the match is weak. A row's size may be missing; if present it is once, few, many or a size class.

>TRBJ2-7|.|.|TRBV5-1
CASSLGPESYEQYF
TGCGCCAGCAGCTTGGGTCCGGAATCCTACGAGCAGTACTTC
>TRBJ1-5|TRBD1|.|TRBV6-5
CASSSRQGAWNQPQHF
TGTGCCAGCAGTTCCCGACAGGGGGCGTGGAATCAGCCCCAGCATTTT
>TRBJ1-1|.|.|TRBV6-1
CASKQANTEAFF
TGTGCCAGCAAACAGGCGAACACTGAAGCTTTCTTT
>TRBJ2-3|.|.|TRBV5-4
CASSSGEWDTQYF
TGTGCCAGCAGTTCAGGGGAGTGGGATACGCAGTATTTT
>TRBJ2-4|TRBD2|.|TRBV6-5
CASSPGLAGGWWYF
TGTGCCAGCAGTCCTGGACTAGCGGGTGGGTGGTGGTACTTC
>TRBJ1-2|TRBD1|.|TRBV27
CASSPDRDRGGYTF
TGTGCCAGCAGCCCAGACCGGGACAGGGGTGGCTACACCTTC
>TRBJ1-6|.|.|TRBV25-1
CASSESGARSPLHF
TGTGCCAGCAGTGAGTCAGGGGCTCGGTCACCCCTCCACTTT
>TRBJ2-2|.|once|TRBV5-8
CASSLDMVGNTGELFF
TGTGCCAGCAGCTTGGACATGGTCGGGAACACCGGGGAGCTGTTTTTT
>TRBJ2-5|.|.|TRBV7-2
CATQPGLHPQETQYF
TGTGCCACCCAACCGGGACTCCATCCTCAAGAGACCCAGTACTTC
>TRBJ1-1|TRBD1|few|TRBV5-6
CASRRDRGTEAFF
TGTGCCAGCAGACGGGACAGGGGCACTGAAGCTTTCTTT
>TRBJ1-2|TRBD1|.|TRBV4-2
CASSQDWDSAYGYTF
TGTGCCAGCAGCCAAGATTGGGACAGTGCCTATGGCTACACCTTC
>TRBJ1-1|.|.|TRBV5-6
CASSFHTEAFF
TGTGCCAGCAGCTTCCACACTGAAGCTTTCTTT
>TRBJ2-7|TRBD1|.|TRBV10-3
CAIRAGQGSREQYF
TGTGCCATCAGGGCGGGACAGGGTTCAAGGGAGCAGTACTTC
>TRBJ1-1|TRBD1|.|TRBV7-6
CASSLRTGGNTEAFF
TGTGCCAGCAGCTTGAGGACAGGGGGCAACACTGAAGCTTTCTTT
>TRBJ2-1|.|.|TRBV5-1
CASSGMNEQFF
TGCGCCAGCAGCGGGATGAATGAGCAGTTCTTC
>TRBJ1-4|.|.|TRBV28
CATTAAGATNEKLFF
TGTGCCACAACAGCTGCAGGGGCAACTAATGAAAAACTGTTTTTT
>TRBJ2-1|TRBD1|.|TRBV15
CATSRAGFGTGDNEQFF
TGTGCCACCAGCAGAGCCGGATTTGGGACAGGGGACAATGAGCAGTTCTTC
>TRBJ2-2|TRBD1|.|TRBV19
CASDTRDQGAGELFF
TGTGCCAGTGACACCCGGGACCAGGGGGCCGGGGAGCTGTTTTTT
>TRBJ1-1|.|once|TRBV15
CATSRDRGGPKPGAFF
TGTGCCACCAGCAGAGATCGGGGGGGGCCGAAACCTGGGGCTTTCTTT
>TRBJ2-1|.|.|TRBV25-1
CASSFGPNPWGEQFF
TGTGCCAGCAGTTTCGGGCCGAACCCTTGGGGTGAGCAGTTCTTC
>TRBJ2-1|TRBD2|.|TRBV10-3
CAISPSASGNNEQFF
TGTGCCATCAGCCCCTCGGCTAGCGGGAACAATGAGCAGTTCTTC
>TRBJ1-5|.|.|TRBV19
CASSTSGSKNQPQHF
TGTGCCAGTAGCACTTCAGGGTCCAAGAATCAGCCCCAGCATTTT
>TRBJ1-4|.|.|TRBV5-6
CASSLRGPSDECF
TGTGCCAGCAGCTTGCGGGGCCCCTCCGATGAGTGTTTT
>TRBJ1-6|.|.|TRBV7-9
CASSLGGGNNSPLHF
TGTGCCAGCAGCTTAGGGGGGGGGAACAATTCACCCCTCCACTTT
>TRBJ2-5|TRBD1|.|TRBV5-5
CASSLGTGHTETQYF
TGTGCCAGCAGCTTGGGGACAGGGCATACAGAGACCCAGTACTTC
>TRBJ2-2|.|.|TRBV4-1
CASSQVPDKNTGELFF
TGCGCCAGCAGCCAAGTTCCGGATAAGAACACCGGGGAGCTGTTTTTT
>TRBJ1-2|TRBD1|.|TRBV6-5
CASRRQGNGYTF
TGTGCCAGCAGACGACAGGGAAATGGCTACACCTTC
>TRBJ1-4|TRBD1|.|TRBV10-3
CAISSDGTGDEKLFF
TGTGCCATCAGTTCGGACGGGACAGGGGATGAAAAACTGTTTTTT
>TRBJ1-4|.|.|TRBV5-6
CASSRTPATNEKLFF
TGTGCCAGCAGCCGGACACCAGCAACTAATGAAAAACTGTTTTTT
>TRBJ1-5|.|.|TRBV27
CASSFSQGGGRSLGNQPQHF
TGTGCCAGCAGTTTCTCTCAAGGTGGGGGGCGATCTTTGGGCAATCAGCCCCAGCATTTT
>TRBJ1-2|.|.|TRBV4-1
CASSQDLAGGYTF
TGCGCCAGCAGCCAAGATCTGGCAGGCGGCTACACCTTC
>TRBJ1-1|.|few|TRBV7-9
CASSPAGRGVTEAFF
TGTGCCAGCAGCCCCGCGGGACGGGGGGTCACTGAAGCTTTCTTT
>TRBJ1-2|.|.|TRBV30
CAWVALRNYGYTF
TGTGCCTGGGTCGCCTTAAGGAACTATGGCTACACCTTC
>TRBJ2-2|TRBD1|once|TRBV5-4
CASSLVGTGMPGELFF
TGTGCCAGCAGCTTGGTAGGGACAGGGATGCCCGGGGAGCTGTTTTTT
>TRBJ2-7|.|.|TRBV21-1
CASSSSGRSRLYEQYF
TGTGCCAGCAGCTCCAGTGGCAGGTCCCGGCTATACGAGCAGTACTTC